This entry features one TCR beta chain sequence. The CDR3 is 15 residues long. The germline gives CDR1 MDHEN, CDR2 SYDVKM. The V gene lost 6 bases and the J gene lost 3 bases, with 15 bases spanning the gap. These data come from a study of T cell responses to AZD1222 COVID-19 vaccine. Study at large: Pooled together were second doses at about 4 or about 12 weeks.

Here immunoSEQ multiplex PCR was the method, and the copy in TCRdb shows in-frame clones only, minus some. Among around 130,000 clones listed, about 94% were seen once. The TCR comes from an adult in good health. The rearrangement joins TRBV28 to TRBJ1-5; D uncertain. This specimen was peripheral blood, taken on day 0 of AZD1222 vaccination. Here the CDR3 reads CASSSDGDDNQPQHF. In nucleotides, the CDR3 is TGTGCCAGCAGCTCCGACGGAGATGACAATCAGCCCCAGCATTTT.